Listed below are T cell receptor beta chains from one sample, sequenced in a study of T cells in Graves' hyperthyroidism and ophthalmopathy. Each CDR3 protein is one row after TCRdb ran MiXCR on the multiplex PCR reads. Of approximately 700,000 distinct CDR3 sequences in the sample, 45% were seen once. Specimen: peripheral blood or thyroid tissue (not recorded which). All receptors derive from an adult man with Graves' disease, either hyperthyroidism or ophthalmopathy (not recorded which). Both conserved end residues are part of each CDR3. Expanded clones get a size class; other rows say once, few or many, or leave the size out.

CDR3 length: 18; V gene: TRBV5-1; clone size: .; CDR3 protein: CASSLLGQGGGRNTEAFF
CDR3 length: 16; V gene: TRBV25-1; clone size: .; CDR3 protein: CASSSRIGGPGEKLFF
CDR3 length: 16; V gene: TRBV19; clone size: few; CDR3 protein: CASSTRMIATNEKLFF
CDR3 length: 15; V gene: TRBV25-1; clone size: .; CDR3 protein: CASSSSGGVGTEAFF
CDR3 length: 11; V gene: TRBV29-1; clone size: many; CDR3 protein: CSVRENTEAFF
CDR3 length: 17; V gene: TRBV7-6; clone size: few; CDR3 protein: CASSWAPGQLLNTEAFF
CDR3 length: 14; V gene: TRBV24-1; clone size: many; CDR3 protein: CATSGGRARETQYF
CDR3 length: 19; V gene: TRBV6-4; clone size: .; CDR3 protein: CASRAVPGQVEYGANVLTF
CDR3 length: 13; V gene: TRBV7-2; clone size: few; CDR3 protein: CASTIDREGGYTF
CDR3 length: 13; V gene: TRBV7-9; clone size: .; CDR3 protein: CASSLVDRYGYTF
CDR3 length: 13; V gene: TRBV12-3/TRBV12-4; clone size: .; CDR3 protein: CASSFGGYLSLFF
CDR3 length: 14; V gene: TRBV7-2; clone size: many; CDR3 protein: CASSLLIGNQPQHF
CDR3 length: 16; V gene: TRBV6-5; clone size: .; CDR3 protein: CASSPIAGAIPYEQYF
CDR3 length: 14; V gene: TRBV12-3/TRBV12-4; clone size: few; CDR3 protein: CASTLDRVSYEQYF
CDR3 length: 15; V gene: TRBV7-9; clone size: .; CDR3 protein: CASSIDGTGRSPLHF
CDR3 length: 14; V gene: TRBV2; clone size: .; CDR3 protein: CASMDRGPDEKLFF
CDR3 length: 16; V gene: TRBV15; clone size: .; CDR3 protein: CATSRAAGGGAETQYF
CDR3 length: 15; V gene: TRBV3-1; clone size: .; CDR3 protein: CASSHVTRGGTEAFF
CDR3 length: 14; V gene: TRBV19; clone size: .; CDR3 protein: CASSIGQTPYGYTF
CDR3 length: 13; V gene: TRBV15; clone size: many; CDR3 protein: CATSTDASYEQYF
CDR3 length: 14; V gene: TRBV2; clone size: few; CDR3 protein: CASSYSPGQGEAFF
CDR3 length: 9; V gene: TRBV29-1; clone size: .; CDR3 protein: CSVEDGAFF
CDR3 length: 17; V gene: TRBV14; clone size: few; CDR3 protein: CASSPPGFGPTGNTIYF
CDR3 length: 15; V gene: TRBV19; clone size: once; CDR3 protein: CASTGTGGLHYGYTF
CDR3 length: 12; V gene: TRBV20-1; clone size: .; CDR3 protein: CSLAGPNQPQHF
CDR3 length: 15; V gene: TRBV12-3/TRBV12-4; clone size: .; CDR3 protein: CASSFGRGRSVRTFF
CDR3 length: 14; V gene: TRBV20-1; clone size: few; CDR3 protein: CSAPGTDMNTEAFF
CDR3 length: 14; V gene: TRBV7-2; clone size: many; CDR3 protein: CASSLDSANEKLFF
CDR3 length: 16; V gene: TRBV20-1; clone size: few; CDR3 protein: CSASFDRTGLIGGYTF
CDR3 length: 15; V gene: TRBV19; clone size: few; CDR3 protein: CASSMLGAANEKLFF
CDR3 length: 15; V gene: TRBV7-9; clone size: few; CDR3 protein: CASSLDRLKGTEAFF
CDR3 length: 15; V gene: TRBV20-1; clone size: .; CDR3 protein: CSGNAASSGANVLTF
CDR3 length: 15; V gene: TRBV24-1; clone size: .; CDR3 protein: CATSDSKRRTYEQYF
CDR3 length: 11; V gene: TRBV20-1; clone size: .; CDR3 protein: CSANPGEPQHF
CDR3 length: 13; V gene: TRBV10-3; clone size: .; CDR3 protein: CAIKTTGRRGYTF
CDR3 length: 14; V gene: TRBV2; clone size: .; CDR3 protein: CAISDGYGQETQYF
CDR3 length: 15; V gene: TRBV7-8; clone size: .; CDR3 protein: CASTKGGGVGETQYF
CDR3 length: 14; V gene: TRBV7-4; clone size: .; CDR3 protein: CASSLRLGDYGYTF
CDR3 length: 14; V gene: TRBV9; clone size: many; CDR3 protein: CASSVARENTEAFF
CDR3 length: 13; V gene: TRBV16; clone size: .; CDR3 protein: CASATAYVYGYTF
CDR3 length: 14; V gene: TRBV7-8; clone size: .; CDR3 protein: CASHPGGNTGELFF
CDR3 length: 15; V gene: TRBV12-3/TRBV12-4; clone size: .; CDR3 protein: CASSTSGVLNYGYTF
CDR3 length: 13; V gene: TRBV24-1; clone size: .; CDR3 protein: CATSKGLDQPQHF
CDR3 length: 14; V gene: TRBV7-2; clone size: .; CDR3 protein: CASPGTAGANVLTF
CDR3 length: 12; V gene: TRBV20-1; clone size: few; CDR3 protein: CSARDNGYEQYF
CDR3 length: 15; V gene: TRBV25-1; clone size: .; CDR3 protein: CASSLYPDTNYGYTF
CDR3 length: 15; V gene: TRBV9; clone size: .; CDR3 protein: CASSILTGTNEKLFF
CDR3 length: 13; V gene: TRBV20-1; clone size: .; CDR3 protein: CRARVPGEEPQHF
CDR3 length: 14; V gene: TRBV19; clone size: .; CDR3 protein: CASSRGEPSETQYF
CDR3 length: 13; V gene: TRBV19; clone size: few; CDR3 protein: CASSPGVARGYTF
CDR3 length: 16; V gene: TRBV5-1; clone size: .; CDR3 protein: CASSLVPGPENEKLFF
CDR3 length: 12; V gene: TRBV2; clone size: many; CDR3 protein: CASRTGGNGYTF
CDR3 length: 15; V gene: TRBV7-9; clone size: .; CDR3 protein: CASSSQGTSNQPQHF
CDR3 length: 15; V gene: TRBV12-3/TRBV12-4; clone size: few; CDR3 protein: CASSASGTASYGYTF